These 9 T cell receptor beta chains were sequenced from one sample in a study of T cells after yellow fever vaccination. TCRdb recomputed calls from the 5' RACE reads with MiXCR, one row per CDR3 protein. Here the sample spans a few hundred thousand distinct CDR3 sequences, approximately 3.9% being singletons. Sequencing used PBMCs, obtained 5 days after the yellow fever booster vaccination. The receptors were sampled from a man aged 18 to 30 who received the YFV17D yellow fever vaccine.

This clonotype was recorded many times. This chain links TRBV7-9 with TRBJ1-2; a weak D match, TRBD1 (6 bases). The germline V gene encodes CDR1 SEHNR and CDR2 FQNEAQ (reference sequence). The CDR3 totals 16 residues. V was trimmed by 1 base and J by 2 bases, leaving 14 bases between them. The DNA for the CDR3 is TGTGCCAGCAGCTTAGGGGCCCCTACAGGGAACTATGGCTACACCTTC. Protein sequence: CASSLGAPTGNYGYTF.

There are many counts of this clonotype. The chain recombines TRBV4-3 with TRBJ2-5; 10 nucleotides line up with TRBD2. The V segment lost 4 bases and the J segment 4 bases; nucleotides outside the gene matches: 9. The germline V gene encodes CDR1 LGHNA and CDR2 YSLEER. The CDR3 runs 16 residues. CDR3 region: CASSLRAGGLVETQYF. The CDR3 region has the DNA TGCGCCAGCAGCCTTAGAGCGGGGGGGCTCGTAGAGACCCAGTACTTC.

The chain combines TRBV27 with TRBJ1-4; D is possibly TRBD1 (6 bases). V dropped 5 bases and J dropped 2 bases, with 12 bases sitting between them. This CDR3 spans 15 amino acids. The germline V gene has CDR1 MNHEY and CDR2 SMNVEV (reference sequence). The CDR3 here is CASSARGRTNEKLFF. DNA of the CDR3: TGTGCCAGCAGTGCCCGGGGGCGGACTAATGAAAAACTGTTTTTT.

Many counts were recorded for this clonotype. J is TRBJ2-5 and V is TRBV20-1; D unclear. CDR3 size: 12 residues. Trimming shortened V by 3 bases and J by 5 bases, and 10 bases separated the two germline ends. Germline CDR1 DFQATT, CDR2 SNEGSKA (reference sequence). CDR3 nucleotide sequence: TGCAGTGCTAGGGGTAGTTCGGAGACCCAGTACTTC. Translated, it gives CSARGSSETQYF.

The sample holds many counts of this clonotype. The CDR3 DNA reads as TGTGCCAGCAGCTTATCACTTCAGAGCTCCTACAATGAGCAGTTCTTC. As protein: CASSLSLQSSYNEQFF. The rearrangement joins TRBV7-6 to TRBJ2-1; D remains unclear. Trimming took off 2 bases at V and 0 bases at J, with 11 bases between the two ends. The CDR3 contains 16 residues. Per the germline V gene, CDR1 is SGHVS and CDR2 is FNYEAQ.

The chain employs TRBV6-2 or TRBV6-3 and TRBJ1-6; no reliable D call. V was pared by 4 bases and J by 0 bases, with 10 bases between. There are 16 residues in the CDR3. Germline V lookup: CDR1 MNHEY, CDR2 SVGEGT. CDR3 sequence reads: CASSLTRDSYNSPLHF. CDR3 in DNA: TGTGCCAGCAGTTTAACACGGGACTCCTATAATTCACCCCTCCACTTT.

This clonotype was detected many times. The J gene is TRBJ2-3, the V gene TRBV6-2 or TRBV6-3; D is perhaps TRBD1 or TRBD2 (6 bases each). V shed 5 bases and J shed 0 bases, with 15 bases lying between them. The CDR3 has 16 residues. Germline-derived CDR1 and CDR2 are MNHEY and SVGEGT. The CDR3 DNA sequence: TGTGCCAGCAGTCACCTACTAGGGGGGAGCACAGATACGCAGTATTTT. The encoded protein is CASSHLLGGSTDTQYF.

The genes are TRBV4-2 and TRBJ1-2; D remains unclear. The V gene lost 1 base and the J gene lost 6 bases, with 12 bases spanning the gap. Germline V gene sequence: CDR1 LGHNA, CDR2 YNFKEQ. This CDR3 is built from 14 residues. CDR3 region: CASSQGTPVNGYTF. The CDR3 DNA sequence: TGTGCCAGCAGCCAAGGCACGCCGGTAAATGGCTACACCTTC.

V gene TRBV19 combines with J gene TRBJ2-5; no clear D. Germline loops: CDR1 LNHDA, CDR2 SQIVND (reference sequence). CDR3 length: 13 residues. Trimming stripped 6 bases from V and 0 bases from J, with 8 bases between. DNA of the CDR3: TGTGCCAGTAGGAAGGCTGACCAAGAGACCCAGTACTTC. Translated, it gives CASRKADQETQYF.